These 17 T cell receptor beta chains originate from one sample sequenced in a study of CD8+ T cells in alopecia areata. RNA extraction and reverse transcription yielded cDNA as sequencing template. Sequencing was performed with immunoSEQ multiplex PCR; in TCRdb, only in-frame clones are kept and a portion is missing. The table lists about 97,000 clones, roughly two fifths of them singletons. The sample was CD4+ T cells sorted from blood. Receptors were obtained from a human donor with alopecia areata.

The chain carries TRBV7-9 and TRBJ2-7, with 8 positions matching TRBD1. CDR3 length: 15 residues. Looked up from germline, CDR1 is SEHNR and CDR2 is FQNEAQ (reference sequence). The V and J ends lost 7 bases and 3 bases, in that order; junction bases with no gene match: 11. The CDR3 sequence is CASIPGGETFYEQYF. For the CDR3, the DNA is TGTGCCAGCATCCCAGGGGGCGAGACATTCTACGAGCAGTACTTC.

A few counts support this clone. CDR3 in amino acids: CATSILLTDNEQFF. The CDR3 nucleotides read TGTGCCACCAGCATCTTGTTGACTGACAATGAGCAGTTCTTC. The rearrangement links TRBV15 to TRBJ2-1, with D unresolved. There are 14 residues in the CDR3. The V gene lost 4 bases and the J gene lost 5 bases, with 12 bases spanning the gap. The germline gives CDR1 LNHNV, CDR2 YYDKDF (reference sequence). Complete variable domain (other parts from reference TRBV15 and TRBJ2-1): DAMVIQNPRYQVTQFGKPVTLSCSQTLNHNVMYWYQQKSSQAPKLLFHYYDKDFNNEADTPDNFQSRRPNTSFCFLDIRSPGLGDTAMYLCATSILLTDNEQFFGPGTRLTVL.

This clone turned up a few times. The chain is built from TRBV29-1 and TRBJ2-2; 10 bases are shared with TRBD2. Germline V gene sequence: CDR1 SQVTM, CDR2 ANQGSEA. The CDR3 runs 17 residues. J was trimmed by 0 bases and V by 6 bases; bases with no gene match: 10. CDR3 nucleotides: TGCAGCGTCGCCGGGACTAGCGACACCCCGAACACCGGGGAGCTGTTTTTT. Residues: CSVAGTSDTPNTGELFF.

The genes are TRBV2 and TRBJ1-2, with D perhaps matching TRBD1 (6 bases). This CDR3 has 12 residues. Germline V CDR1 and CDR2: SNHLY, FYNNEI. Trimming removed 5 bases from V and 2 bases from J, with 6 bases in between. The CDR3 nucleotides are TGTGCCAGCAGTACAGGGAACTATGGCTACACCTTC. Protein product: CASSTGNYGYTF.

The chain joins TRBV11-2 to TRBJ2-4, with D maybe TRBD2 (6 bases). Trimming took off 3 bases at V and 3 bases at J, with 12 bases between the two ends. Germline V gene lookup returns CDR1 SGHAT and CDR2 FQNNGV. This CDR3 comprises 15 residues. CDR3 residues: CASSLEGWSKNIQYF. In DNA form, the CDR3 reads TGTGCCAGCAGCTTGGAGGGCTGGAGCAAAAACATTCAGTACTTC.

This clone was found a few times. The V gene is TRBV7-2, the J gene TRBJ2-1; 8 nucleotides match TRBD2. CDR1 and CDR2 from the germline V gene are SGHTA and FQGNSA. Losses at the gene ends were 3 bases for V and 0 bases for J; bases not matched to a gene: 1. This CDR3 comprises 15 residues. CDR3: CASSFSGTSYNEQFF. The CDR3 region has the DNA TGTGCCAGCAGCTTTAGCGGGACCTCCTACAATGAGCAGTTCTTC.

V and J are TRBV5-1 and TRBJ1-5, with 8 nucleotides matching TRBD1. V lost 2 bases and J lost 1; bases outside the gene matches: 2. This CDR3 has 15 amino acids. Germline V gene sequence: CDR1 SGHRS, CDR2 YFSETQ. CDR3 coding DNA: TGCGCCAGCAGCTTACAGGGGGTAAGCAATCAGCCCCAGCATTTT. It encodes CASSLQGVSNQPQHF. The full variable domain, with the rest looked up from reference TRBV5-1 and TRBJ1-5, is KAGVTQTPRYLIKTRGQQVTLSCSPISGHRSVSWYQQTPGQGLQFLFEYFSETQRNKGNFPGRFSGRQFSNSRSEMNVSTLELGDSALYLCASSLQGVSNQPQHFGDGTRLSIL.

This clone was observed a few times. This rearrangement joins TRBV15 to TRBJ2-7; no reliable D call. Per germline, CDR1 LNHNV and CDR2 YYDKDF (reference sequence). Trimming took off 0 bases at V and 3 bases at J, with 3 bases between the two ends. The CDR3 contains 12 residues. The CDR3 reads CATSREGYEQYF. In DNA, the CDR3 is TGTGCCACCAGCAGAGAAGGCTACGAGCAGTACTTC.

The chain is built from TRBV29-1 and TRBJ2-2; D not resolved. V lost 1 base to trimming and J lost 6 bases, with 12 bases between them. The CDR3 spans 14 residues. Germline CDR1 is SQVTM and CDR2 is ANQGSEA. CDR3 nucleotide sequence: TGCAGCGTTGAAGTCGTCCGGTTGTCCGGGGAGCTGTTTTTT. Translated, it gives CSVEVVRLSGELFF.

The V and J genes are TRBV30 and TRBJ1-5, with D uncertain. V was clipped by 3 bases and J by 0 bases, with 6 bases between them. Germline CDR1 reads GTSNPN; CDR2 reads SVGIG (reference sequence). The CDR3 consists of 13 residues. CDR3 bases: TGTGCCTGGAGCGCCAGTAGCAATCAGCCCCAGCATTTT. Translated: CAWSASSNQPQHF.

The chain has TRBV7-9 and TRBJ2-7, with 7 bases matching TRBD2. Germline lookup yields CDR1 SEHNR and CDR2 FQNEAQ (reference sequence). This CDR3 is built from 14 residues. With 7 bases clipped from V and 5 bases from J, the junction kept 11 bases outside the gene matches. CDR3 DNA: TGTGCCAGCACCTCACGGGGAGGGTGGGACGAGCAGTACTTC. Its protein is CASTSRGGWDEQYF.

CDR3 bases: TGTGCCAGCAGCCAAGGGGATTCCAATACCGGGGAGCTGTTTTTT. It codes for CASSQGDSNTGELFF. The genes are TRBV4-2 and TRBJ2-2; no firm D call. The V gene lost 1 base and the J gene lost 5 bases, with 11 bases spanning the gap. Germline lookup yields CDR1 LGHNA and CDR2 YNFKEQ. This CDR3 spans 15 amino acids.

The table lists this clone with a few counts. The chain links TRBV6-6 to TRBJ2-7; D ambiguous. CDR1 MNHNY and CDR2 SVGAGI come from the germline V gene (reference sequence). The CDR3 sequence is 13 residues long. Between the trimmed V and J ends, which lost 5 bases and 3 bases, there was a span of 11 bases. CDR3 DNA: TGTGCCAGCAGTACCGACCAAGACTACGAGCAGTACTTC. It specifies CASSTDQDYEQYF.

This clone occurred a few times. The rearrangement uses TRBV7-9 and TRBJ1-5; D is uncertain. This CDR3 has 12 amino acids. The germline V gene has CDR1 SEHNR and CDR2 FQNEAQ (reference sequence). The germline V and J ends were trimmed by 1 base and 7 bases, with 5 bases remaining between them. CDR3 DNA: TGTGCCAGCAGCTTAGTGGGGCAGCCCCAGCATTTT. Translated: CASSLVGQPQHF.

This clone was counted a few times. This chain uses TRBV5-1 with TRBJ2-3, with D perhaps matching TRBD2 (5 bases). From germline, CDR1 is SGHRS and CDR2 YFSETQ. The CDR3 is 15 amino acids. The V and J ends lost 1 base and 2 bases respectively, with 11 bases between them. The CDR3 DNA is TGCGCCAGCAGCTTGCGAGGAGGTATCACAGATACGCAGTATTTT. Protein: CASSLRGGITDTQYF.

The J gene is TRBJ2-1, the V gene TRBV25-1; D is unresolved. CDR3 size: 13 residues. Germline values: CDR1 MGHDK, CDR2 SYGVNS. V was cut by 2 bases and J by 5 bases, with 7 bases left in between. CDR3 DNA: TGTGCCAGCAGTGAAGACCGGAACAATGAGCAGTTCTTC. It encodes CASSEDRNNEQFF.

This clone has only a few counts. CDR3: CASSQDAVGQLLRDEQYF. CDR3 coding DNA: TGCGCCAGCAGCCAAGACGCGGTAGGACAGCTACTACGAGACGAGCAGTACTTC. The V call is TRBV4-1, the J call TRBJ2-7, with D possibly TRBD1 on 6 matching bases. This CDR3 has 18 residues. Germline V gene data show CDR1 as MGHRA and CDR2 as YSYEKL. V gave up 0 bases and J gave up 5 bases, with 23 bases separating them.